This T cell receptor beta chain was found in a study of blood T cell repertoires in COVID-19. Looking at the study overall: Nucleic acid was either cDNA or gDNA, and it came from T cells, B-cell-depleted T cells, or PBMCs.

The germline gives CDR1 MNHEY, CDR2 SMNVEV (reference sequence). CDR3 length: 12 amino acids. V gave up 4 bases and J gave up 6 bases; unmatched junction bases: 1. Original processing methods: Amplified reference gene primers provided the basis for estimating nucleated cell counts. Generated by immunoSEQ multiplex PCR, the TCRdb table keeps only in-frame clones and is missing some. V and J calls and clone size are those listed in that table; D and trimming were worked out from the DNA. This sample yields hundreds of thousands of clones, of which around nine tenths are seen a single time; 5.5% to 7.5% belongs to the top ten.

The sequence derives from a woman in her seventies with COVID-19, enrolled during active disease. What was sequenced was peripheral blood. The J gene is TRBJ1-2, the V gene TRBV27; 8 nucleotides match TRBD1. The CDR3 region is CASSYRGDGYTF. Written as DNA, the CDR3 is TGTGCCAGCAGTTACAGGGGGGATGGCTACACCTTC.